This TCR beta chain was obtained from a study of response to subunit inactivated influenza vaccine. Study-level points and caveats: Researchers suggested that each seasonal influenza vaccination recruits few new T cells.

The CDR3 has 15 residues. Germline V gene lookup returns CDR1 DFQATT and CDR2 SNEGSKA (reference sequence). V was shortened by 3 bases and J by 3 bases, with 16 bases between the two germline ends. In its sample, this clonotype was seen once. Its antigen is not identified. TCRdb passed the RT-PCR reads through MiXCR, listing each CDR3 protein once. Counted here are hundreds of thousands of distinct CDR3 sequences, roughly a fifth occurring once; the ten biggest clones make up roughly a tenth. This receptor was taken from a man in his fifties or sixties who received an inactivated influenza vaccine. The rearrangement joins TRBV20-1 to TRBJ2-3; D is tentatively TRBD1 or TRBD2 (6 bases each). Sequenced material: PBMCs from blood, taken about 20 months after vaccination. The CDR3 coding sequence is TGCAGTGCTAGGAGGGCGGAGGGGGTAACAGATACGCAGTATTTT. Protein: CSARRAEGVTDTQYF.